A selection of T cell receptor beta chains follows, all from one sample in a study of CD8 T cells in ankylosing spondylitis. MiXCR, applied by TCRdb to the 5' RACE reads, yields one record per CDR3 protein. Here the sample spans just over 350,000 distinct CDR3 sequences, approximately 20% being singletons. Material for sequencing was blood, either unsorted or a sorted T cell fraction (not recorded which). Receptors originate from a male donor with ankylosing spondylitis or in good health (not recorded which). Each CDR3 is given with its conserved first and last residue. The D gene is left open where the match is weak. Where a row states a size, it is once, few, many or the class of an expanded clone; other rows omit it.

TRBJ2-7 | TRBV3-1 | few | NA | TGTGCCAGCAGCCAAGTCCTAGATCCGGGACAGCAGTACTTC | CASSQVLDPGQQYF
TRBJ2-5 | TRBV10-3 | NA | NA | TGTGCCATCAGTGCAGTCGTGGGTAACAAACAGGGCCACTTACAAGAGACCCAGTACTTC | CAISAVVGNKQGHLQETQYF
TRBJ2-1 | TRBV29-1 | NA | TRBD1 | TGCGGTCTAAGGACAGGGTACAATGAGCAGTTCTTC | CGLRTGYNEQFF
TRBJ2-3 | TRBV12-3/TRBV12-4 | few | TRBD2 | TGTGCCAGCAGCCCCCCGACTAGCGGATACACAGATACGCAGTATTTT | CASSPPTSGYTDTQYF
TRBJ2-7 | TRBV4-1 | NA | NA | TGCGCCAGCAGCCAAACCCCCGGGTCCAGCTCCTACGAGCAGTACTTC | CASSQTPGSSSYEQYF
TRBJ2-1 | TRBV6-1 | few | NA | TGTGCCAGCACCAGGGACGGTAACAATGAGCAGTTCTTC | CASTRDGNNEQFF
TRBJ2-5 | TRBV20-1 | many | TRBD2 | TGCAGTGCGCCCGGGACTATCCAAGAGACCCAGTACTTC | CSAPGTIQETQYF
TRBJ2-3 | TRBV27 | NA | NA | TGTGCCAGCAGTTTCTTGGACACCTTAAAGACCCGCACAGATACGCAGTATTTT | CASSFLDTLKTRTDTQYF
TRBJ1-2 | TRBV3-1 | NA | NA | TGTGCCAGCAGCCTAGGGGACATCTATGGCTACACCTTC | CASSLGDIYGYTF
TRBJ1-1 | TRBV27 | few | NA | TGTGCCAGCAGTTTATCGGCTGGCGAAGCTTTCTTT | CASSLSAGEAFF
TRBJ2-1 | TRBV27 | NA | TRBD1 | TGTGCCAGCAGAAATGGACAGGGGGTATACAATGAGCAGTTCTTC | CASRNGQGVYNEQFF
TRBJ2-2 | TRBV7-9 | NA | TRBD1 | TGTGCCAGCAGCTCGGGACAGGGTTACACCGGGGAGCTGTTTTTT | CASSSGQGYTGELFF
TRBJ2-7 | TRBV20-1 | NA | NA | TGCAGTGCTAGAGATCTCCCGGGACTCGCGTCCTACGAGCAGTACTTC | CSARDLPGLASYEQYF
TRBJ2-7 | TRBV29-1 | NA | TRBD1 | TGCAGCGTCCCCGGCGGGACAGGGTCCTACGAGCAGTACTTC | CSVPGGTGSYEQYF
TRBJ2-7 | TRBV7-8 | NA | TRBD1 | TGTGCCAGCAGCTTAGTTGGGACAGGGGGCTACGAGCAGTACTTC | CASSLVGTGGYEQYF
TRBJ1-5 | TRBV12-3/TRBV12-4 | many | NA | TGTGCCAGCAGCGCCGGGACTTCTCGGAGCAATCAGCCCCAGCATTTT | CASSAGTSRSNQPQHF
TRBJ2-5 | TRBV7-8 | NA | TRBD1 | TGTGCCAGCAGCTCAGGGGGAGAGGGACGTACGCAAGAGACCCAGTACTTC | CASSSGGEGRTQETQYF
TRBJ2-3 | TRBV12-3/TRBV12-4 | NA | NA | TGTGCCAGCAGTTTATATGGCGACACAGATACGCAGTATTTT | CASSLYGDTDTQYF
TRBJ2-3 | TRBV4-1 | NA | NA | TGCGCCAGCAGCCAAGCAAACACCGGAGATGCAGATACGCAGTATTTT | CASSQANTGDADTQYF
TRBJ2-7 | TRBV12-3/TRBV12-4 | few | NA | TGTGCCAGCAGTTTAGAAGTCGGCCCCATCTACGAGCAGTACTTC | CASSLEVGPIYEQYF
TRBJ2-1 | TRBV10-2 | many | NA | TGCGCCAGCAGTGAGCTAGCGCAGAACTACAATGAGCAGTTCTTC | CASSELAQNYNEQFF
TRBJ2-7 | TRBV21-1 | NA | NA | TGTGCCAGCAGCCCGACGACCCAGAGCTACGAGCAGTACTTC | CASSPTTQSYEQYF
TRBJ1-1 | TRBV20-1 | NA | NA | TGCAGTGCTAGAGTGAGGATCCCGAACACTGAAGCTTTCTTT | CSARVRIPNTEAFF
TRBJ2-5 | TRBV3-1 | NA | NA | TGTGCCAGCAGCCAAGATGATGAGTGGAGCGTACAAGAGACCCAGTACTTC | CASSQDDEWSVQETQYF
TRBJ1-2 | TRBV25-1 | NA | TRBD1 | TGTGCCAGCAGTGATCCACAGGGGAAGGATGGCTACACCTTC | CASSDPQGKDGYTF
TRBJ1-1 | TRBV7-6 | NA | NA | TGTGCCAGCAGCGCACCTAGGCGGCAGGGAATGAACACTGAAGCTTTCTTT | CASSAPRRQGMNTEAFF
TRBJ2-1 | TRBV5-1 | NA | TRBD2 | TGCGCCAGCAGCTACCTAGCGGGGGGGCTCTACAATGAGCAGTTCTTC | CASSYLAGGLYNEQFF
TRBJ2-2 | TRBV7-6 | few | NA | TGTGCCAGCAGCCCGGACACCTTGAACACCGGGGAGCTGTTTTTT | CASSPDTLNTGELFF
TRBJ2-1 | TRBV27 | NA | TRBD2 | TGTGCCAGCAGTCCTGGGACTAGGCCCTGGAATGAGCAGTTCTTC | CASSPGTRPWNEQFF
TRBJ2-7 | TRBV6-5 | once | TRBD2 | TGTGCCAGCAGTTACGGGACGGGAGGCGGGGGGCCCTACTACGAGCAGTACTTC | CASSYGTGGGGPYYEQYF
TRBJ2-7 | TRBV7-9 | many | NA | TGTGCCAGCAGTTTAACCGGGTACGAGCAGTACTTC | CASSLTGYEQYF
TRBJ2-7 | TRBV20-1 | NA | NA | TGCAGTGCTCGAGACAGGATGAGCTCCTACGAGCAGTACTTC | CSARDRMSSYEQYF
TRBJ1-6 | TRBV27 | few | NA | TGTGCCAGCAGTTTAAATGGTTCACCCCTCCACTTT | CASSLNGSPLHF
TRBJ2-2 | TRBV12-3/TRBV12-4 | NA | NA | TGTGCCAGCAGTTTCTATGAGGAGAACACCGGGGAGCTGTTTTTT | CASSFYEENTGELFF
TRBJ2-1 | TRBV7-3 | NA | NA | TGTGCCAGCAGCTTAAGTGGGACCCCGGGGGATGAGCAGTTCTTC | CASSLSGTPGDEQFF
TRBJ2-1 | TRBV7-9 | few | NA | TGTGCCAGCAGCCCCCTCCTCGGGCAATACAATGAGCAGTTCTTC | CASSPLLGQYNEQFF
TRBJ2-2 | TRBV7-2 | few | NA | TGTGCCAGCAGACCTCCTGGGACCGGGGAGCTGTTTTTT | CASRPPGTGELFF
TRBJ2-5 | TRBV2 | NA | NA | TGTGCCAGCAGTGGCTTCACAGGACCCCTAAGGGAGACCCAGTACTTC | CASSGFTGPLRETQYF
TRBJ2-1 | TRBV24-1 | few | NA | TGTGCCACCAGTGATCCAGCGGACGGGCAGGAGTACAATGAGCAGTTCTTC | CATSDPADGQEYNEQFF
TRBJ2-4 | TRBV27 | NA | TRBD1 | TGTGCCAGCAGAACGACAGGGGGTTACGGAAACATTCAGTACTTC | CASRTTGGYGNIQYF
TRBJ1-1 | TRBV12-3/TRBV12-4 | many | NA | TGTGCCAGCAACTCGGCCAGAGAAGCTTTCTTT | CASNSAREAFF
TRBJ2-2 | TRBV28 | NA | NA | TGTGCCAGCAGTTGGGGCCGTAGCTCCGTGAACACCGGGGAGCTGTTTTTT | CASSWGRSSVNTGELFF
TRBJ2-7 | TRBV7-8 | few | NA | TGTGCCAGCAGCTTAGGAGGACTACGCTCCTACGAGCAGTACTTC | CASSLGGLRSYEQYF
TRBJ2-2 | TRBV20-1 | NA | NA | TGCAGTGCTAGCGGGGGGCTAGTGGTTACCGGGGAGCTGTTTTTT | CSASGGLVVTGELFF
TRBJ2-4 | TRBV4-2 | many | NA | TGTGCCAGCAGCCAGGGGACAAACATTCAGTACTTC | CASSQGTNIQYF
TRBJ2-7 | TRBV7-9 | few | NA | TGTGCCAGCAGCTCGCGACCAGACGGGCACGAGCAGTACTTC | CASSSRPDGHEQYF
TRBJ2-7 | TRBV20-1 | few | NA | TGCAGTGCTAGAGATTTGGGAACTCCTCCCTACGAGCAGTACTTC | CSARDLGTPPYEQYF
TRBJ2-3 | TRBV4-1 | NA | NA | TGCGCCAGCAGCCCCCCAGCTACGGACACAGATACGCAGTATTTT | CASSPPATDTDTQYF
TRBJ1-2 | TRBV29-1 | few | NA | TGCAGCGTTGTGGGGCAAGGGCGGTATGGCTACACCTTC | CSVVGQGRYGYTF
TRBJ2-1 | TRBV12-3/TRBV12-4 | NA | TRBD2 | TGTGCCAGCACCCCCAGTGGCGGGGGGCCCTACAATGAGCAGTTCTTC | CASTPSGGGPYNEQFF
TRBJ2-7 | TRBV10-3 | few | NA | TGTGCCATCACCTCGGTGGGGTTCAACGAGCAGTACTTC | CAITSVGFNEQYF
TRBJ2-7 | TRBV10-3 | NA | NA | TGTGCCATCAGTGAGCCCGATGAATCCTACGAGCAGTACTTC | CAISEPDESYEQYF
TRBJ2-7 | TRBV20-1 | NA | TRBD2 | TGCAGTGCTAGCCCCCAAATGAAGCGGGGGACCTACGAGCAGTACTTC | CSASPQMKRGTYEQYF